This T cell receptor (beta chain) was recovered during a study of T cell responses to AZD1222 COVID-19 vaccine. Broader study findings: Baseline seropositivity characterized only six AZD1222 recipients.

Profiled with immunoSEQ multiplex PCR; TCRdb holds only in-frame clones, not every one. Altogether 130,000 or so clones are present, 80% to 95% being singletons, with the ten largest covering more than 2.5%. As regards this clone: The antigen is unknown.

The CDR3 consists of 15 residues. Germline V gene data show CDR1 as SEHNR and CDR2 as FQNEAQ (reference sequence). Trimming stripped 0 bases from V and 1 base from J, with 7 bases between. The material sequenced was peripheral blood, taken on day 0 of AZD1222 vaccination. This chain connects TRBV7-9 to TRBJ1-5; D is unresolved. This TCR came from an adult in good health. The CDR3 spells CASSLARGSNQPQHF. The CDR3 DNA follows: TGTGCCAGCAGCTTAGCTCGCGGAAGCAATCAGCCCCAGCATTTT. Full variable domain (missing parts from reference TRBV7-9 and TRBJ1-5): DTGVSQNPRHKITKRGQNVTFRCDPISEHNRLYWYRQTLGQGPEFLTYFQNEAQLEKSRLLSDRFSAERPKGSFSTLEIQRTEQGDSAMYLCASSLARGSNQPQHFGDGTRLSIL.